This record looks at one T cell receptor beta chain sequence and its context. The entry originates in a study of cytomegalovirus exposure and HLA in healthy donors. The CDR3 consists of 17 residues. The germline CDR1 and CDR2 sequences are LGHNA and YSLEER. J was trimmed by 4 bases and V by 0 bases; bases with no gene match: 7. PCR employed 60 Vbeta and 13 Jbeta primers. Assay used: immunoSEQ multiplex PCR; TCRdb lists only in-frame clones, some missing. The sample contains about 180,000 clones, roughly 80% of which appear only once. In nominal health when sampled, donors likely had unrecorded immune exposures nonetheless.

This receptor was identified in a woman aged 45-65 years in good health and CMV-seronegative. The chain employs TRBV4-3 and TRBJ2-1, with TRBD2 identical over 9 bases. What was sequenced was PBMCs. CDR3 DNA: TGCGCCAGCAGCCAAGACGTCCGGCGGGGGGGGTACAATGAGCAGTTCTTC. Its translation is CASSQDVRRGGYNEQFF.